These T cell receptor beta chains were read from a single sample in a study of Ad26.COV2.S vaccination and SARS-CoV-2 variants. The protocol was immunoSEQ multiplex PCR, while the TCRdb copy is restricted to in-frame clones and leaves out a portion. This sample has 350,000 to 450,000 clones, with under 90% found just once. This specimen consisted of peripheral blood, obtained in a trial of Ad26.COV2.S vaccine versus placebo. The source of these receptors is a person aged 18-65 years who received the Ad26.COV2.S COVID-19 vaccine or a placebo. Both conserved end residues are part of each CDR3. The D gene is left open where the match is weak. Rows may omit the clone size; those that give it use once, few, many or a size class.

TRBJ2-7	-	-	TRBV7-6	TGTGCCAGCAGCCCAGCGGGCCAGGGATACTACGAGCAGTACTTC	CASSPAGQGYYEQYF
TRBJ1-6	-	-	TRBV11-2	TGTGCCAGCAGCGCCCTAGGATTATTTTCGCCCCTCCACTTT	CASSALGLFSPLHF
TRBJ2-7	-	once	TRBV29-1	TGCAGCGGCGGGACAGCGGAGGACGAGCAGTACTTC	CSGGTAEDEQYF
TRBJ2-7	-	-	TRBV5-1	TGCGCCAGCAGCCGGACGGTGGGGGATACCTACGAGCAGTACTTC	CASSRTVGDTYEQYF
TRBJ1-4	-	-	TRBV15	TGTGCAGTAGGGGGATCTGCAACTAATGAAAAACTGTTTTTT	CAVGGSATNEKLFF
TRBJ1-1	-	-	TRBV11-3	TGTGCCAGCAGCTTAGAGGGTCGACAGAACACTGAAGCTTTCTTT	CASSLEGRQNTEAFF
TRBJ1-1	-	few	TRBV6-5	TGTGCCAGCAGTTACTCTCCAGGGGAGAACACTGAAGCTTTCTTT	CASSYSPGENTEAFF
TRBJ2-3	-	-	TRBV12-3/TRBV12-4	TGTGCCAGCGGGAGTCCTCCGCCAGATACGCAGTATTTT	CASGSPPPDTQYF
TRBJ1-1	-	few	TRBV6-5	TGTGCCAGCAGTCTACTGGGATTGGGGGCTGAAGCTTTCTTT	CASSLLGLGAEAFF
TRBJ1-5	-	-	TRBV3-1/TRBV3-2	TGTGCCAGCAGCCAAGAGTTGGGACGGATGATGCCCCAGCATTTT	CASSQELGRMMPQHF
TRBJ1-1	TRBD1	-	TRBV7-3	TGTGCCAGCAGCCCTGGACAGGGATTGAACACTGAAGCTTTCTTT	CASSPGQGLNTEAFF
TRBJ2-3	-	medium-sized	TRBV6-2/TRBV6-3	TGTGCCAGCAGTTACCCCAGCGGAGCTGGCACAGATACGCAGTATTTT	CASSYPSGAGTDTQYF
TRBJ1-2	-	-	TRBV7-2	TGTGCCAGCAGCTCGAGGGGGGGCGCGGGTGGCTACACCTTC	CASSSRGGAGGYTF
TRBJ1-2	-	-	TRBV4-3	TGCGCCAGCAGCCACCTAGATCCTAAACAGGGAGGCTATGGCTACACCTTC	CASSHLDPKQGGYGYTF
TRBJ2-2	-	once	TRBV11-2	TGTGCCAGCAGCTTATTGGGTCCCGGGGAGCTGTTTTTT	CASSLLGPGELFF
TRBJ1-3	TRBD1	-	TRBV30	TGTGCCTGGAGGACACAGGGGGCAAACACCATATATTTT	CAWRTQGANTIYF
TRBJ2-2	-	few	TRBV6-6	TGTGCCAGCAGTAACACGAACACCGGGGAGCTGTTTTTT	CASSNTNTGELFF
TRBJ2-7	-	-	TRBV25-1	TGTGCCAGCGGGGATCCTAGTTCCCTATACGAGCAGTACTTC	CASGDPSSLYEQYF
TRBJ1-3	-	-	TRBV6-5	TGTGCCAGCGCTTTCAGGGGAACTGGAAACACCATATATTTT	CASAFRGTGNTIYF
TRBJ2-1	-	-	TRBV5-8	TGTGCCAGCAGCTTCCAGGGGCTGCACAATGAGCAGTTCTTC	CASSFQGLHNEQFF
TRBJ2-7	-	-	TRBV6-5	TGTGCCAGCAGTTACCAGGGGGGGATGGACGAGCAGTACTTC	CASSYQGGMDEQYF
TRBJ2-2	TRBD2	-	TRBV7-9	TGTGCCAGCAGCCCCAGACTAGCGGGGCTTCCCGGGGAGCTGTTTTTT	CASSPRLAGLPGELFF
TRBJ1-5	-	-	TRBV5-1	TGCGCCAGCAGCTTGGGCAAAAATCAGCCCCAGCATTTT	CASSLGKNQPQHF
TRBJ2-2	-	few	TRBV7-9	TGTGCCAGCAGCCCCTCGAGTGGAGTAAGGATCGGGGAGCTGTTTTTT	CASSPSSGVRIGELFF
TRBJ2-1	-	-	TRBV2	TGTGCCAGCAGTGACGCGGCGGACAATGAGCAGTTCTTC	CASSDAADNEQFF
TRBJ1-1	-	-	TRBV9	TGTGCCAGCAGCGACCAGACAGGTACTGAAGCTTTCTTT	CASSDQTGTEAFF
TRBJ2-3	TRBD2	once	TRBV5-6	TGTGCCAGCAGTGGGCTAGCGGGAGAAGGAGGCACAGATACGCAGTATTTT	CASSGLAGEGGTDTQYF
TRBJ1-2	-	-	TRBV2	TGTGCCAGCAGTGCCGGAGGTCTCTATGGCTACACCTTC	CASSAGGLYGYTF
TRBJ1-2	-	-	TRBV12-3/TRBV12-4	TGTGCCAGCAGTTTAATGGGCTATGGCTACACCTTC	CASSLMGYGYTF
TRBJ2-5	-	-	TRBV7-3	TGTGCCAGCAGCCCTTGGTCCCAAGAGACCCAGTACTTC	CASSPWSQETQYF
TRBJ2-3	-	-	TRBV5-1	TGCGCCAGCAGCTTGGGTTCGAGCACAGATACGCAGTATTTT	CASSLGSSTDTQYF
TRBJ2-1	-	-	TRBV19	TGTGCCAGTAGTCACACCGGGGGCAGAAAGTTCTTC	CASSHTGGRKFF
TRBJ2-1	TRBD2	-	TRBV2	TGTGCCAGCAAGGATAGCGGGAACTACAATGAGCAGTTCTTC	CASKDSGNYNEQFF
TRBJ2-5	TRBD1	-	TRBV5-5	TGTGCCAGCAGCTTGGTCGGGGGTGGGACAGGGGAAGAGACCCAGTACTTC	CASSLVGGGTGEETQYF
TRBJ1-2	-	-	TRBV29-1	TGCAGCGACCGGAGTGTAGCTAACTATGGCTACACCTTC	CSDRSVANYGYTF
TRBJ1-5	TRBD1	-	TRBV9	TGTGCCAGCAGCTTCGGACAGGGCAATCAGCCCCAGCATTTT	CASSFGQGNQPQHF
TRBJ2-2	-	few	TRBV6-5	TGTGCCAGTGGGCAAGTTACCGGGGAGCTGTTTTTT	CASGQVTGELFF
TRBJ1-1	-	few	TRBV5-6	TGTGCCAGCAGCTTGAGGCAGGGCACTGAAGCTTTCTTT	CASSLRQGTEAFF
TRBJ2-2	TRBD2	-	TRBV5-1	TGCGCCAGCAGCTTGTTTGGACTAGCACCCGGGGAGCTGTTTTTT	CASSLFGLAPGELFF